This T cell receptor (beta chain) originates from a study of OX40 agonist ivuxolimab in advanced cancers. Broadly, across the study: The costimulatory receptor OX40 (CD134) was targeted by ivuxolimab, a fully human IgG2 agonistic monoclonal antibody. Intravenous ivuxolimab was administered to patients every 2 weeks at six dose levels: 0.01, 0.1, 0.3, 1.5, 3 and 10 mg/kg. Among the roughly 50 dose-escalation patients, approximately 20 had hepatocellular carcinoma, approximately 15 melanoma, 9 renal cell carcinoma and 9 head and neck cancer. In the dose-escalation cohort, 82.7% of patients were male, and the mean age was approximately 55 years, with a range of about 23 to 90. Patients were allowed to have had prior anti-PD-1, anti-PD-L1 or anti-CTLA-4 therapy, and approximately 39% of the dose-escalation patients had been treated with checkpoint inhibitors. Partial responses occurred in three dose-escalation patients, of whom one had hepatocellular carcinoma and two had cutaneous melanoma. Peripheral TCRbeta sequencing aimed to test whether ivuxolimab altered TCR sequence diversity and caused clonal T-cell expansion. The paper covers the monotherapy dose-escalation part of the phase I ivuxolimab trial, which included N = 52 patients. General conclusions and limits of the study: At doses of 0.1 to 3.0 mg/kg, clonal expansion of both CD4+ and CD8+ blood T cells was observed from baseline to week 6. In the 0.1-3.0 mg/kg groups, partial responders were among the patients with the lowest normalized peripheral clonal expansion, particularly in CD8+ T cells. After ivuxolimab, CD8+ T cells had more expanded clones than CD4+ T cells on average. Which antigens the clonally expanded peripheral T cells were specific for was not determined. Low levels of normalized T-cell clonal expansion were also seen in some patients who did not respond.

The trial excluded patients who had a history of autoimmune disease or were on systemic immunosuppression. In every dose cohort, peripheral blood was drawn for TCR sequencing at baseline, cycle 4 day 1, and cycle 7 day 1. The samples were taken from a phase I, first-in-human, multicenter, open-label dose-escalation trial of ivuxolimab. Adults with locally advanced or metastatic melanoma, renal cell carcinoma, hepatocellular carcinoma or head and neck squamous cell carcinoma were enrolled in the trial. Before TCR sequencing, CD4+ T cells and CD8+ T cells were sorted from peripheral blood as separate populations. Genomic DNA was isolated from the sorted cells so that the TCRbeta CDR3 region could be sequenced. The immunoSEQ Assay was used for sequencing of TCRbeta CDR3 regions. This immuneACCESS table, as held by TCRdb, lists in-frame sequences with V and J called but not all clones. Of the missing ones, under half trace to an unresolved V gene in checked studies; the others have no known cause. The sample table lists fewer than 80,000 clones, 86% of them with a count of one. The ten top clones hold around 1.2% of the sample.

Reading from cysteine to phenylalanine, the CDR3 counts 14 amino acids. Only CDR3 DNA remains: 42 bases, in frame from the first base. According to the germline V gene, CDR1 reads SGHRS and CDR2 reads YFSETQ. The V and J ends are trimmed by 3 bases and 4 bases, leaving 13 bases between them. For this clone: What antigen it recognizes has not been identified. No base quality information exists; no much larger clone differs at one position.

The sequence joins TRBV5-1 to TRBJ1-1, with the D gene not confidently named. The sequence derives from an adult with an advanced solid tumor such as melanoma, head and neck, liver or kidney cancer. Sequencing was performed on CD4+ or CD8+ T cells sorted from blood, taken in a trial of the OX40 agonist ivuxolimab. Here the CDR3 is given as CASSSQWSSTEAFF. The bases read TGCGCCAGCAGCTCACAGTGGTCGAGCACTGAAGCTTTCTTT.